This entry is about one TCR beta chain. Its specificity is not known. In TCRdb, the 5' RACE reads were re-called with MiXCR into one record per CDR3 protein. The sample lists approximately 350,000 distinct CDR3 sequences, 11% occurring once. The data stem from a study of T cells after yellow fever vaccination. Study-wide results and limits: Researchers noted that a small share of clonotypes showed up in both CD4 and CD8 compartments. The booster response re-showed most primary clones: roughly 97% CD4, around 90% CD8.

The starting material was PBMCs, obtained on the day of the first yellow fever vaccination. The receptor was derived from a man younger than 35 who received the YFV17D yellow fever vaccine.

The CDR3 protein is CAITWDRGTDTQYF. In nucleotides, the CDR3 is TGTGCCATCACCTGGGACAGGGGCACAGATACGCAGTATTTT. The chain couples TRBV10-3 to TRBJ2-3; 9 nucleotides agree with TRBD1. This CDR3 region has 14 residues. Germline loops: CDR1 ENHRY, CDR2 SYGVKD. After removal of 7 bases from V and 1 base from J, the junction contained 3 bases not matched to a gene.